This T cell receptor beta chain emerged from a study of T cell clonality in common variable immunodeficiency (dated by TCRdb to the mid-2010s). For sequencing input, CVID and control samples contributed equivalent amounts of genomic DNA. For every sample, a 60 bp segment covering the rearranged TCRbeta CDR3 region was amplified and then sequenced. The immunoSEQ assay, a bias-corrected multiplex PCR combined with high-throughput sequencing, was used for TCRbeta amplification. The original methods were these. Each unique nucleotide sequence was treated as a clone and annotated with V, D and J genes, copy number and frequency. Sequences were labeled productive if in frame, and non-productive if out of frame or containing stop codons. As previously described, clonality was calculated on the basis of Shannon's entropy. The predicted amino acid sequences of productive clones were used to derive mean CDR3 Kyte-Doolittle hydropathy. The R hclust function was used to hierarchically cluster scaled V gene usage with Manhattan distance and complete linkage. Clone sharing by CDR3 amino acid sequence was assessed by resampling 12 repertoires per group over 100 rounds. The repertoires were screened for about 70 published EBV-specific TCRbeta sequences and some 250 published CMV-specific TCRbeta sequences. Analysis left out two CVID samples that produced under 10,000 sequences, so roughly 45 CVID repertoires remained. TCRdb retrieved this table from immuneACCESS and kept in-frame rearrangements only. Not all clones are present; in checked studies, unresolved V genes account for under half, and no reason is known for the remainder. The V and J calls and clone size were taken over from that table, and D and trimming were inferred from the DNA. This sample shows 52,000 or so clones, and none of them turns up only once. The biggest ten clones account for around 0.82% of the sample.

Results and caveats for the whole study, not just this receptor: Even though DNA input was the same, control samples had an average of around 75,000 unique sequences each, compared with some 32,000 in CVID samples. Correlations of repertoire features with clinical complications were constrained by heterogeneity among patients within the CVID cohort. Fewer TCRbeta clones were shared among CVID subjects than among healthy controls (p < 0.0001). Compared with healthy controls, CVID subjects showed increased TCRbeta clonality (t-test p = 0.018), a feature most characteristic of about a third of subjects. According to the authors, finding the cause of the higher clonality in CVID would require sequencing the repertoires of T cell subpopulations. Fewer deletions and N-nucleotide insertions were reportedly observed in CVID TCRbeta sequences, and highly modified clones with 13 or more V deletions were reportedly absent from CVID TCRbeta sequences.

Predominantly Caucasian heritage was noted among both the CVID patients and the healthy controls. Heparinized peripheral whole blood samples of 5 to 8 ml were collected from each donor. Genomic DNA from adults with common variable immune deficiency (CVID) and from healthy adult controls was the source for sequencing TCRbeta CDR3 repertoires. The control group was made up of about 22 healthy adult volunteers (about ten male and 12 female) whose ages ranged from roughly 20 to 70 years, with a mean age of about 35. Diluted blood was density-centrifuged over Hypaque 1077 or Ficoll-Paque to isolate peripheral blood mononuclear cells. Genomic DNA was obtained from unsorted mononuclear cells using either Qiagen column purification or a centrifugation-based method. Here V drops 1 base and J drops 4 bases, and the junction holds 4 bases not matched to any gene. Spanning cysteine to phenylalanine, the CDR3 consists of 15 amino acids. The CDR3 was read in part: 36 bases, with the frame set at base 1. CDR1 and CDR2 (SGHNT, YYREEE) derive from the germline V gene (reference sequence).

This clone was detected only a few times. Its antigen is currently not known. The read ends 3 residues before the CDR3 terminus; that terminus is restored from the germline J gene. The rearranged chain carries TRBV5-4 and TRBJ2-1; TRBD2 fits 8 bases in the junction. The source material was peripheral blood mononuclear cells. The receptor's source is a person aged 18 to 75 in good health. The CDR3 region has the sequence CASSLSGRGYNEQFF. The sequenced part of the CDR3 DNA is TGTGCCAGCAGCTTGTCCGGGAGGGGGTACAATGAG.